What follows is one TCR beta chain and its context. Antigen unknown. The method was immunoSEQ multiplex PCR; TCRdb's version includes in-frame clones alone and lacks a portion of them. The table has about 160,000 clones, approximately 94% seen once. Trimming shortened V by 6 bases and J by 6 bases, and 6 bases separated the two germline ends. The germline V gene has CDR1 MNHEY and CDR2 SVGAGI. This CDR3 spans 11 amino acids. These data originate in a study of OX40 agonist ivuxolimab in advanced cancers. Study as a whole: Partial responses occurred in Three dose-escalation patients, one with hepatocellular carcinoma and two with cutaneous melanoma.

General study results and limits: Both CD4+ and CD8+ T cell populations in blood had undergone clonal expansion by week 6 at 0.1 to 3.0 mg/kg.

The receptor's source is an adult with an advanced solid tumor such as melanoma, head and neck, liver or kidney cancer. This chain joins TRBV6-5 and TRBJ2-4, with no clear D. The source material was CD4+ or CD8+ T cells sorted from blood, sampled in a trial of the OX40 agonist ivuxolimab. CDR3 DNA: TGTGCCAGCAGAACCGCAAACATTCAGTACTTC. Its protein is CASRTANIQYF.